Below are 27 T cell receptor beta chains sequenced from a single sample in a study of shared clonotypes between healthy human individuals. Assay used: immunoSEQ multiplex PCR; TCRdb lists only in-frame clones, some missing. The sample holds fewer than 2.5 million clones, roughly 93% seen once. Sequenced material: naive CD4+ T cells from PBMCs. Subset described: CD45RA+ positively selected. These receptors all come from a man aged 18 to 35 in good health. Some clones in this sample may be carry-over from other donors' samples.

The chain joins TRBV27 to TRBJ2-2; D not resolved. The CDR3 is made up of 14 amino acids. CDR1 MNHEY and CDR2 SMNVEV come from the germline V gene (reference sequence). Trimming took off 7 bases at V and 0 bases at J, with 9 bases between the two ends. In DNA form, the CDR3 reads TGTGCCAGCACCCGGACGGCGAACACCGGGGAGCTGTTTTTT. This translates into CASTRTANTGELFF.

The genes are TRBV21-1 and TRBJ1-2; no DNA check was done on the table's D call, TRBD1. TRBV21-1 counts as a pseudogene. The CDR3 spans 14 residues. This chain's CDR3 is CASSKAHQGDGYTF. The DNA of the CDR3 is TGTGCCAGCAGCAAAGCGCATCAGGGGGATGGCTACACCTTC.

The genes are TRBV18 and TRBJ1-1, with a possible D match to TRBD1 (5 bases). The CDR3 extends over 16 amino acids. V lost 4 bases and J 1 base, leaving 16 bases between the germline ends. Germline CDR1 reads KGHSH; CDR2 reads LQKENI. This CDR3 is CASSLGQATGNTEAFF. The CDR3 nucleotides read TGTGCCAGCTCACTAGGACAAGCAACGGGGAACACTGAAGCTTTCTTT.

V usage is TRBV7-3 and J usage is TRBJ2-1, with D maybe TRBD1 (6 bases). Looked up from germline, CDR1 is SGHTA and CDR2 is FQGTGA. This CDR3 is 16 amino acids long. V lost 6 bases to trimming and J lost 0 bases, with 15 bases between them. The DNA of the CDR3 is TGTGCCAGCAGGCCGAACAGGGACCCCTCCTACAATGAGCAGTTCTTC. Its translation: CASRPNRDPSYNEQFF. Full variable domain (rest looked up from reference TRBV7-3 and TRBJ2-1): GAGVSQTPSNKVTEKGKYVELRCDPISGHTALYWYRQSLGQGPEFLIYFQGTGAADDSGLPNDRFFAVRPEGSVSTLKIQRTERGDSAVYLCASRPNRDPSYNEQFFGPGTRLTVL.

V and J are TRBV27 and TRBJ1-3, with D uncertain. The germline V gene has CDR1 MNHEY and CDR2 SMNVEV (reference sequence). CDR3 length: 16 amino acids. With 6 bases removed from V and 1 base from J, the gap between germline ends came to 16 bases. The CDR3 DNA follows: TGTGCCAGCAGCCTTAGACACCGCCTTTCTGGAAACACCATATATTTT. Its translation is CASSLRHRLSGNTIYF.

CDR3 nucleotides: TGTGCCAGTAGTATCCCCCTGCGGCGAATTTTTGGCTACACCTTC. This gives the protein CASSIPLRRIFGYTF. The J gene is TRBJ1-2, the V gene TRBV19; D gene unclear. Germline CDR1 and CDR2: LNHDA and SQIVND (reference sequence). The CDR3 totals 15 residues. V was cut by 3 bases and J by 7 bases, with 18 bases left in between.

The chain joins TRBV15 to TRBJ1-2; D possibly corresponds to TRBD1 (6 bases). Germline-derived CDR1 and CDR2 are LNHNV and YYDKDF (reference sequence). Trimming shortened V by 1 base and J by 4 bases, and 13 bases separated the two germline ends. This CDR3 spans 15 amino acids. The CDR3: CATSRGTAKLYGYTF. CDR3 bases: TGTGCCACCAGCAGAGGGACAGCGAAGCTCTATGGCTACACCTTC.

The rearrangement links TRBV6-6 to TRBJ1-5; tentative D call: TRBD1 (5 bases). Per germline, CDR1 MNHNY and CDR2 SVGAGI (reference sequence). V lost 2 bases and J 1 base, leaving 9 bases between the germline ends. The CDR3 contains 15 residues. The CDR3 is CASSYGRASNQPQHF. CDR3 nucleotides: TGTGCCAGCAGTTACGGCAGGGCCAGCAATCAGCCCCAGCATTTT.

V and J are TRBV6-1 and TRBJ2-3; D is ambiguous. CDR1 is MNHNS, CDR2 SASEGT, per germline. V dropped 2 bases and J dropped 10 bases, with 13 bases sitting between them. The length of the CDR3 is 13 residues. The CDR3, as DNA: TGTGCCAGCAGTGAAAACCCTATACCCCCGCAGTATTTT. Residues: CASSENPIPPQYF.

The CDR3 reads CASSLSVGLAGELFF. CDR3 nucleotides: TGCGCCAGCAGCTTGTCCGTGGGGCTGGCCGGGGAGCTGTTTTTT. V gene TRBV5-1 combines with J gene TRBJ2-2, with a weak D call TRBD1 (5 bases). Trimming shortened V by 1 base and J by 6 bases, and 13 bases separated the two germline ends. Germline loops: CDR1 SGHRS, CDR2 YFSETQ. There are 15 residues in the CDR3.

The rearrangement links TRBV5-6 to TRBJ2-3; TRBD2 aligns across 10 bases. Germline V gene sequence: CDR1 SGHDT, CDR2 YYEEEE. With V trimmed by 0 bases and J by 1 base, 5 bases remained unmatched. This CDR3 spans 17 amino acids. DNA of the CDR3: TGTGCCAGCAGCTTGGAGCGGGAGGGCCTGCGCACAGATACGCAGTATTTT. Translated: CASSLEREGLRTDTQYF.

On this clone itself: The sample has other DNA sequences that encode this CDR3 too. The rearrangement uses TRBV7-3 and TRBJ1-1; D is unclear. This CDR3 region has 13 residues. Germline CDR1 is SGHTA and CDR2 is FQGTGA. V lost 1 base and J lost 4, with 7 bases in between. The DNA for the CDR3 is TGTGCCAGCAGCTTAAGGGAAGGCACTGAAGCTTTCTTT. Protein sequence: CASSLREGTEAFF.

The chain joins TRBV19 to TRBJ2-3, with 11 bases aligning to TRBD2. The germline gives CDR1 LNHDA, CDR2 SQIVND (reference sequence). Trimming at V came to 4 bases and at J to 6 bases, leaving 9 bases not matched to a gene. This CDR3 region has 16 residues. CDR3 protein: CASSTLRTSGSDTQYF. The CDR3 nucleotides read TGTGCCAGTAGTACCCTTCGAACTAGCGGGAGTGATACGCAGTATTTT.

Only one count was recorded for this clone. The chain uses TRBV27 and TRBJ1-2; D possibly corresponds to TRBD1 (5 bases). CDR1 MNHEY and CDR2 SMNVEV come from the germline V gene (reference sequence). V lost 5 bases, J lost 4 bases, and 11 bases lay in between. CDR3 size: 13 residues. The CDR3 region is CASSLGPVYGYTF. The CDR3 bases are TGTGCCAGCAGTCTGGGGCCAGTCTATGGCTACACCTTC.

The chain is built from TRBV10-3 and TRBJ2-1; TRBD2 aligns across 10 bases. This CDR3 region has 15 residues. CDR1 and CDR2 from the germline V gene are ENHRY and SYGVKD. The V gene end was trimmed by 2 bases and the J gene end by 5 bases; junction bases not matched to a gene: 3. This chain's CDR3 is CAISEEREGNNEQFF. The CDR3 nucleotides are TGTGCCATCAGTGAGGAGCGGGAGGGAAACAATGAGCAGTTCTTC.

The gene calls are TRBV23-1 and TRBJ2-7; D gene ambiguous. TRBV23-1 is placed among ORFs of uncertain function. The CDR3 length is 11 residues. V lost 8 bases and J 2 bases, leaving 7 bases between the germline ends. The CDR3 bases are TGCGCCAGCTTAGATCCCTACGAGCAGTACTTC. Residues: CASLDPYEQYF.

This clone appeared a single time. This sequence joins TRBV5-1 and TRBJ2-5; no clear D gene. In germline, CDR1 is SGHRS, CDR2 YFSETQ. Deletions cut 6 bases from V and 5 bases from J, with 11 bases between. The CDR3 extends over 12 amino acids. The DNA for the CDR3 is TGCGCCAGCACCTCCTCGTCGGAGACCCAGTACTTC. Translation gives CASTSSSETQYF.

This clone was observed once. The chain carries TRBV29-1 and TRBJ2-5; D not certain. Deletions cut 2 bases from V and 5 bases from J, with 15 bases between. Germline CDR1 is SQVTM and CDR2 is ANQGSEA. CDR3 length: 14 residues. As DNA, the CDR3 is TGCAGCGTTGAACCGGGCCAAAGCTGGGAGACCCAGTACTTC. Its protein is CSVEPGQSWETQYF.

Details on this clone: The sample carries other DNA sequences with the same CDR3. V is TRBV28 and J is TRBJ2-2, with TRBD1 identical over 8 bases. After removal of 5 bases from V and 5 bases from J, the junction contained 1 base not matched to a gene. Germline values: CDR1 MDHEN, CDR2 SYDVKM. This CDR3 has 13 amino acids. The CDR3 nucleotides read TGTGCCAGCAGTCGACAGGGGACCGGGGAGCTGTTTTTT. Protein: CASSRQGTGELFF. Full variable domain (rest looked up from reference TRBV28 and TRBJ2-2): DVKVTQSSRYLVKRTGEKVFLECVQDMDHENMFWYRQDPGLGLRLIYFSYDVKMKEKGDIPEGYSVSREKKERFSLILESASTNQTSMYLCASSRQGTGELFFGEGSRLTVL.

In nucleotides, the CDR3 is TGTGCCAGCAGCCAACGCCCAATGGCGGAGCTGTTTTTT. It codes for CASSQRPMAELFF. The rearrangement uses TRBV14 and TRBJ2-2, with unresolved D. Trimming removed 2 bases from V and 10 bases from J, with 11 bases in between. The CDR3 length is 13 residues. Germline CDR1 reads SGHDN; CDR2 reads FVKESK.

For this clone: The sample contains more than one DNA sequence encoding this CDR3. This sequence joins TRBV6-1 and TRBJ2-7, with TRBD1 identical over 12 bases. The germline V gene encodes CDR1 MNHNS and CDR2 SASEGT. The CDR3 covers 14 residues. The J segment lost 4 bases and the V segment lost 6 bases, leaving 4 bases of the junction unmatched. The CDR3 region has the DNA TGTGCCAGCAGACGGGACAGGGGGCTTTACGAGCAGTACTTC. Its protein is CASRRDRGLYEQYF.

This chain uses TRBV7-2 with TRBJ2-7, with 7 bases aligning to TRBD1. This CDR3 comprises 14 residues. The trim removed 5 bases at V and 5 bases at J, leaving 9 bases unmatched. The germline V gene encodes CDR1 SGHTA and CDR2 FQGNSA. CDR3 loop: CASSRKGTEDEQYF. The CDR3 DNA follows: TGTGCCAGCAGCCGAAAGGGGACAGAAGACGAGCAGTACTTC.

The chain joins TRBV5-1 to TRBJ1-1, with D uncertain. Germline V gene sequence: CDR1 SGHRS, CDR2 YFSETQ. The V end was cut by 3 bases, the J end by 3 bases, with 12 bases between. The length of the CDR3 is 14 residues. The CDR3 spells CASSSTDGYTEAFF. The CDR3 nucleotides read TGCGCCAGCAGCTCGACGGACGGATACACTGAAGCTTTCTTT.

The J gene is TRBJ2-3, the V gene TRBV4-1; no firm D call. Between the trimmed V and J ends, which lost 2 bases and 6 bases, there was a span of 18 bases. Germline V lookup: CDR1 MGHRA, CDR2 YSYEKL. The length of the CDR3 is 16 residues. The CDR3, as DNA: TGCGCCAGCAGCCAATTCGAAATAAGGGTTGGGGATACGCAGTATTTT. This translates into CASSQFEIRVGDTQYF.

The chain uses TRBV19 and TRBJ2-2; D might be TRBD2 (6 bases). Trimming took 10 bases from V and 7 from J, leaving 19 bases between them. CDR3 length: 14 residues. Looked up from germline, CDR1 is LNHDA and CDR2 is SQIVND (reference sequence). The CDR3: CATPGEAENGELFF. The CDR3 DNA reads as TGTGCCACACCGGGGGAGGCGGAGAACGGGGAGCTGTTTTTT.

This clone was observed once. The gene calls are TRBV29-1 and TRBJ2-3; D perhaps matches TRBD1 (5 bases). V was clipped by 4 bases and J by 2 bases, with 13 bases between them. This CDR3 spans 14 amino acids. Looked up from germline, CDR1 is SQVTM and CDR2 is ANQGSEA. Written as DNA, the CDR3 is TGCAGCGTTGTGGGGCGAACCCTCACAGATACGCAGTATTTT. Its protein is CSVVGRTLTDTQYF.

This clone was recorded once. This specimen includes other DNA sequences encoding the same CDR3. The chain links TRBV6-1 to TRBJ1-2, with D maybe TRBD1 (5 bases). In germline, CDR1 is MNHNS, CDR2 SASEGT. V shed 2 bases and J shed 1 base, with 11 bases lying between them. The length of the CDR3 is 15 residues. Here the CDR3 reads CASSENRRLNYGYTF. The CDR3 DNA reads as TGTGCCAGCAGTGAAAACAGGAGACTTAACTATGGCTACACCTTC.